This passage covers 28 T cell receptor beta chains from one sample sequenced in a study of vaccination effects on CD4 cells after COVID-19. CD4+ T cells were isolated after about eleven days of culture. Using immunoSEQ multiplex PCR, the repertoire was profiled, and TCRdb retains in-frame clones only, with some absent. The table includes some 63,000 clones, just over 70% detected once. These receptors' antigens are unknown. This material consisted of CD4+ T cells from PBMCs cultured without peptide, taken before COVID-19 vaccination. The receptors here all came from a human donor who had a prior SARS-CoV-2 infection.

The CDR3 nucleotides are TGTGCCAGCAGTTACTCTTTGTTGGGGACCTACGAGCAGTACTTC. It encodes CASSYSLLGTYEQYF. This rearrangement joins TRBV6-2 or TRBV6-3 to TRBJ2-7; D remains ambiguous. Germline lookup yields CDR1 MNHEY and CDR2 SVGEGT. This CDR3 contains 15 residues. V lost 0 bases to trimming and J lost 2 bases, with 11 bases between them.

This rearrangement joins TRBV5-5 to TRBJ2-5; D remains unclear. V was clipped by 0 bases and J by 1 base, with 7 bases between them. Germline values: CDR1 SGHKS, CDR2 YYEKEE (reference sequence). The CDR3 has 14 amino acids. For the CDR3, the DNA is TGTGCCAGCAGCTTGGAGCTAGGCCAAGAGACCCAGTACTTC. It translates to CASSLELGQETQYF.

This clone was counted a single time. This rearrangement joins TRBV6-5 to TRBJ2-7, with D uncertain. V was cut by 0 bases and J by 5 bases, with 11 bases left in between. Germline CDR1 reads MNHEY; CDR2 reads SVGAGI. The CDR3 has 14 residues. The CDR3, as DNA: TGTGCCAGCAGTTACTCGGATGATTCCAACGAGCAGTACTTC. As protein: CASSYSDDSNEQYF.

The chain has TRBV27 and TRBJ2-5; TRBD1 agrees at 8 bases. The CDR3 has 15 residues. CDR1 and CDR2 from the germline V gene are MNHEY and SMNVEV (reference sequence). V dropped 6 bases and J dropped 4; count of bases not matched to a gene: 10. Written as DNA, the CDR3 is TGTGCCAGCAGACGGAACCCCGACAGGGGAGAGACCCAGTACTTC. It translates to CASRRNPDRGETQYF.

The chain is built from TRBV20-1 and TRBJ2-5; TRBD2 agrees at 10 bases. V lost 3 bases to trimming and J lost 4 bases; unmatched junction nucleotides: 8. Germline-derived CDR1 and CDR2 are DFQATT and SNEGSKA (reference sequence). The CDR3 sequence is 15 residues long. The chain's CDR3 is CSASRLAGEGETQYF. CDR3 nucleotide sequence: TGCAGTGCTAGTCGTCTAGCGGGGGAGGGAGAGACCCAGTACTTC.

This clone was counted once. The J gene is TRBJ2-7, the V gene TRBV18; D is perhaps TRBD2 (5 bases). V lost 1 base, J lost 4 bases, and 11 bases lay in between. Germline assignment: CDR1 KGHSH and CDR2 LQKENI. CDR3 size: 14 residues. CDR3: CASSPRGIRYEQYF. In DNA, the CDR3 is TGTGCCAGCTCACCACGAGGGATCAGGTACGAGCAGTACTTC. The variable domain in full, completed from reference TRBV18 and TRBJ2-7, reads NAGVMQNPRHLVRRRGQEARLRCSPMKGHSHVYWYRQLPEEGLKFMVYLQKENIIDESGMPKERFSAEFPKEGPSILRIQQVVRGDSAAYFCASSPRGIRYEQYFGPGTRLTVT.

This clone was found once. The V gene is TRBV15, the J gene TRBJ2-7; 7 nucleotides match TRBD1. V trimming: 4 bases; J trimming: 0 bases; junction bases outside the gene matches: 6. The CDR3 runs 15 residues. The germline gives CDR1 LNHNV, CDR2 YYDKDF (reference sequence). The CDR3 DNA reads TGTGCCACCAGCAAAGAGGGACAGTTCTCCTACGAGCAGTACTTC. This codes for CATSKEGQFSYEQYF. The full variable domain, with the rest looked up from reference TRBV15 and TRBJ2-7, is DAMVIQNPRYQVTQFGKPVTLSCSQTLNHNVMYWYQQKSSQAPKLLFHYYDKDFNNEADTPDNFQSRRPNTSFCFLDIRSPGLGDTAMYLCATSKEGQFSYEQYFGPGTRLTVT.

The rearrangement links TRBV19 to TRBJ1-2, with unresolved D. This CDR3 has 13 amino acids. The germline gives CDR1 LNHDA, CDR2 SQIVND (reference sequence). Trimming shortened V by 3 bases and J by 8 bases, and 13 bases separated the two germline ends. The CDR3 coding sequence is TGTGCCAGTAGTATTGGCACCCTCAGGGGCTACACCTTC. Protein: CASSIGTLRGYTF.

This clone came up once. In nucleotides, the CDR3 is TGTGCCAGCAGCCTGCTTGGCGGGGAGCTGTTTTTT. It translates to CASSLLGGELFF. The rearrangement joins TRBV7-3 to TRBJ2-2; D not certain. The CDR3 is 12 amino acids. Deletions cut 5 bases from V and 7 bases from J, with 8 bases between. Germline V gene sequence: CDR1 SGHTA, CDR2 FQGTGA.

The chain employs TRBV15 and TRBJ2-3; 12 nucleotides match TRBD2. Germline-derived CDR1 and CDR2 are LNHNV and YYDKDF (reference sequence). The junction had 18 bases not matched to a gene; V was cut back by 8 bases and J by 6 bases. The CDR3 spans 18 residues. DNA for the CDR3: TGTGCCACCGCCGGGACTAGCGGGTCTCGTGTCATTGGGGATACGCAGTATTTT. It translates to CATAGTSGSRVIGDTQYF.

The genes are TRBV6-2 or TRBV6-3 and TRBJ2-5, with 8 bases that match TRBD2. The CDR3 spans 17 residues. V gave up 2 bases and J gave up 0 bases; unmatched junction bases: 8. CDR1 is MNHEY, CDR2 SVGEGT, per germline. CDR3 residues: CASSYQIAGTYQETQYF. The CDR3 DNA is TGTGCCAGCAGTTACCAAATAGCGGGGACGTACCAAGAGACCCAGTACTTC.

This clone was seen once. The chain employs TRBV3-1 (or the pseudogene TRBV3-2) and TRBJ2-5, with 12 bases fitting TRBD2. The CDR3 is 16 amino acids. The J segment lost 5 bases and the V segment lost 0 bases, leaving 4 bases of the junction unmatched. Germline values: CDR1 LGHDT, CDR2 YNNKEL (reference sequence). The CDR3 region is CASSQDLLAGGETQYF. In DNA form, the CDR3 reads TGTGCCAGCAGCCAAGATTTGCTAGCGGGAGGGGAGACCCAGTACTTC.

This clone was detected a few times. The chain joins TRBV27 to TRBJ2-2; D possibly corresponds to TRBD2 (5 bases). The V end was cut by 1 base, the J end by 0 bases, with 9 bases between. The CDR3 has 16 residues. Germline CDR1 and CDR2: MNHEY and SMNVEV (reference sequence). The CDR3, as DNA: TGTGCCAGCAGTTTATATCCGGGGACGAACACCGGGGAGCTGTTTTTT. Protein product: CASSLYPGTNTGELFF.

The rearrangement uses TRBV3-1 (or the pseudogene TRBV3-2) and TRBJ1-1; no reliable D call. CDR1 and CDR2 from the germline V gene are LGHDT and YNNKEL (reference sequence). The CDR3 sequence is 13 residues long. Trimming took off 2 bases at V and 1 base at J, with 5 bases between the two ends. CDR3 sequence reads: CASSQNTNTEAFF. DNA of the CDR3: TGTGCCAGCAGCCAAAATACGAACACTGAAGCTTTCTTT.

This rearrangement joins TRBV12-3 or TRBV12-4 to TRBJ2-3; D gene unclear. This CDR3 has 11 amino acids. V lost 10 bases to trimming and J lost 0 bases, with 5 bases between them. CDR3 loop: CATKSTDTQYF. Here the CDR3 DNA reads TGTGCCACCAAGAGCACAGATACGCAGTATTTT.

This rearrangement joins TRBV5-1 to TRBJ1-1; TRBD1 matches 9 bases. Per the germline V gene, CDR1 is SGHRS and CDR2 is YFSETQ. The CDR3 sequence is 15 residues long. Trimming at V came to 0 bases and at J to 2 bases, leaving 2 bases not matched to a gene. DNA for the CDR3: TGCGCCAGCAGCTTGGTGGGACAGGGCAACACTGAAGCTTTCTTT. It yields the protein CASSLVGQGNTEAFF.

This sequence joins TRBV5-6 and TRBJ2-2, with D perhaps given as TRBD1 or TRBD2 (6 bases each). The length of the CDR3 is 17 residues. Germline values: CDR1 SGHDT, CDR2 YYEEEE. Trimming shortened V by 4 bases and J by 6 bases, and 22 bases separated the two germline ends. Written as DNA, the CDR3 is TGTGCCAGCAGCCTCGTCGTTTCCGGGGGCAAGTCCGGGGAGCTGTTTTTT. It translates to CASSLVVSGGKSGELFF. Filled out from reference TRBV5-6 and TRBJ2-2, the complete variable domain reads DAGVTQSPTHLIKTRGQQVTLRCSPKSGHDTVSWYQQALGQGPQFIFQYYEEEERQRGNFPDRFSGHQFPNYSSELNVNALLLGDSALYLCASSLVVSGGKSGELFFGEGSRLTVL.

The chain couples TRBV19 to TRBJ1-1; 8 bases match TRBD1. Germline trimming cut 5 bases from V and 10 bases from J; bases unmatched to any gene: 6. The CDR3 loop spans 12 amino acids. CDR1 is LNHDA, CDR2 SQIVND, per germline (reference sequence). CDR3 in DNA: TGTGCCAGTAGTCCAAGGGACAGGAGAGCTTTCTTT. It encodes CASSPRDRRAFF.

The chain uses TRBV11-2 and TRBJ1-6; the match to TRBD1 covers 7 bases. The germline CDR1 and CDR2 sequences are SGHAT and FQNNGV. CDR3 length: 14 amino acids. V gave up 1 base and J gave up 10 bases; unmatched junction bases: 4. The CDR3 reads CASSLGGGESPLHF. CDR3 nucleotide sequence: TGTGCCAGCAGCTTAGGAGGGGGCGAGTCACCCCTCCACTTT.

This clone was observed a handful of times. The genes are TRBV7-9 and TRBJ1-1; D remains ambiguous. Trimming cost V 1 base and J 1 base, with 7 bases left between them. The germline V gene has CDR1 SEHNR and CDR2 FQNEAQ (reference sequence). The CDR3 runs 14 residues. CDR3 loop: CASSLVGSNTEAFF. CDR3 coding DNA: TGTGCCAGCAGCTTAGTAGGGTCGAACACTGAAGCTTTCTTT.

The chain couples TRBV19 to TRBJ1-4; 9 positions match TRBD1. The junction had 6 bases not matched to a gene; V was cut back by 5 bases and J by 8 bases. The germline V gene encodes CDR1 LNHDA and CDR2 SQIVND (reference sequence). The CDR3 length is 14 residues. The CDR3 DNA is TGTGCCAGTAGTGGAGGGACAGGGCTCGAAAAACTGTTTTTT. Translated: CASSGGTGLEKLFF.

This clone was found a few times. The chain uses TRBV18 and TRBJ2-5; D is ambiguous. In germline, CDR1 is KGHSH, CDR2 LQKENI. This CDR3 is 15 amino acids long. Trimming stripped 3 bases from V and 4 bases from J, with 15 bases between. This CDR3 is CASSPETGRSETQYF. The DNA of the CDR3 is TGTGCCAGCTCACCGGAGACTGGTCGATCAGAGACCCAGTACTTC.

V is TRBV7-2 and J is TRBJ1-2, with D tentatively TRBD1 (5 bases). This CDR3 is 16 amino acids long. The V gene lost 3 bases and the J gene lost 1 base, with 15 bases spanning the gap. Germline assignment: CDR1 SGHTA and CDR2 FQGNSA. The CDR3 region has the DNA TGTGCCAGCAGCTTCACCCGGGACCGTGGTAACTATGGCTACACCTTC. The encoded protein is CASSFTRDRGNYGYTF.

This clone was observed a single time. This chain connects TRBV5-4 to TRBJ1-1, with TRBD1 as a possible D gene (5 bases). Between the trimmed V and J ends, which lost 0 bases and 5 bases, there was a span of 17 bases. Per the germline V gene, CDR1 is SGHNT and CDR2 is YYREEE (reference sequence). This CDR3 spans 16 amino acids. The CDR3 protein is CASSLGAGRDLTEAFF. The CDR3 DNA sequence: TGTGCCAGCAGCTTGGGGGCAGGGAGGGATCTAACTGAAGCTTTCTTT. Complete variable domain (other parts from reference TRBV5-4 and TRBJ1-1): ETGVTQSPTHLIKTRGQQVTLRCSSQSGHNTVSWYQQALGQGPQFIFQYYREEENGRGNFPPRFSGLQFPNYSSELNVNALELDDSALYLCASSLGAGRDLTEAFFGQGTRLTVV.

The chain combines TRBV10-3 with TRBJ1-6; D gene unclear. Trimming pared 4 bases from V and 8 bases from J, leaving 9 bases between. The CDR3 length is 13 residues. CDR1 and CDR2 (germline): ENHRY, SYGVKD. The CDR3 protein is CAISVWDDSPLHF. The DNA for the CDR3 is TGTGCCATCAGTGTCTGGGATGATTCACCCCTCCACTTT.

This clone has just one count. The genes are TRBV7-3 and TRBJ1-5; no clear D gene. The ends were cut back, 2 bases at V and 7 bases at J, with 9 bases in the middle. Germline V lookup: CDR1 SGHTA, CDR2 FQGTGA. This CDR3 region has 13 residues. CDR3 protein: CASSLDLGQPQHF. The CDR3 DNA is TGTGCCAGCAGCTTAGATTTAGGCCAGCCCCAGCATTTT.

In nucleotides, the CDR3 is TGTGCCAGCAGTGAACAGGGTCTCGGCAATCAGCCCCAGCATTTT. This codes for CASSEQGLGNQPQHF. The gene calls are TRBV6-1 and TRBJ1-5, with D possibly TRBD1 on 5 matching bases. The CDR3 has 15 amino acids. Germline V CDR1 and CDR2: MNHNS, SASEGT. The V gene lost 2 bases and the J gene lost 2 bases, with 10 bases spanning the gap.

This rearrangement joins TRBV19 to TRBJ1-2; D is ambiguous. Germline CDR1 is LNHDA and CDR2 is SQIVND (reference sequence). V shed 4 bases and J shed 4 bases, with 19 bases lying between them. This CDR3 contains 16 residues. CDR3 amino acids: CASSTYGITDPYGYTF. The CDR3 coding sequence is TGTGCCAGTAGTACCTACGGGATTACAGACCCCTATGGCTACACCTTC.